The sequence of this TCR beta chain was determined in a study of blood T cell repertoires in COVID-19. In the study overall: Material from acute and convalescent COVID-19 was sourced from the United States, Italy and Spain. The analysed material was cDNA or gDNA that came from T cells, B-cell-depleted T cells, or PBMCs.

This CDR3 region has 15 residues. J was trimmed by 9 bases and V by 0 bases; bases with no gene match: 10. Germline V gene lookup returns CDR1 SGHRS and CDR2 YFSETQ. In the study's own analysis: How many nucleated cells were present was estimated from reference gene primer amplification. Here immunoSEQ multiplex PCR was the method, and the copy in TCRdb shows in-frame clones only, minus some. The V and J calls and clone size were taken over from that table, and D and trimming were inferred from the DNA. The sample carries roughly 100,000 clones, 85% to 90% recorded once. This receptor was taken from a man aged 45 to 65 with acute or convalescent COVID-19. This chain links TRBV5-1 with TRBJ2-5; 8 bases fit TRBD1. The sample taken for sequencing was peripheral blood. CDR3 protein: CASSLGGTGAAAQYF. CDR3 in DNA: TGCGCCAGCAGCTTGGGTGGGACAGGAGCTGCCGCCCAGTACTTC. Full variable domain (outside the CDR3, taken from reference TRBV5-1 and TRBJ2-5): KAGVTQTPRYLIKTRGQQVTLSCSPISGHRSVSWYQQTPGQGLQFLFEYFSETQRNKGNFPGRFSGRQFSNSRSEMNVSTLELGDSALYLCASSLGGTGAAAQYFGPGTRLLVL.